This entry features one TCR beta chain sequence. Its antigen is still unknown. V lost 4 bases and J 0 bases, leaving 4 bases between the germline ends. Germline assignment: CDR1 SEHNR and CDR2 FQNEAQ (reference sequence). The CDR3 has 12 residues. These data come from a study of cytomegalovirus exposure and HLA in healthy donors. Whole-study results and caveats: The study labeled 164 TCR beta chains cytomegalovirus-associated. It was shown in a later analysis that HLA-associated TCR beta chains were more clonally expanded than other, equally common chains. A previous analysis found most TCR beta V segments productive roughly 87% or roughly 30% of the time.

Amplification used 60 Vbeta primers and 13 Jbeta primers. This table comes from immunoSEQ multiplex PCR, and its TCRdb copy is limited to in-frame clones, with some not included. The table lists approximately 190,000 clones, approximately 78% of them singletons, with less than 15% in the top ten. This chain joins TRBV7-9 and TRBJ2-7; D is uncertain. Source material: PBMCs. This receptor was taken from a woman in her twenties or thirties in good health and CMV-seropositive. Here the CDR3 reads CASSSYSYEQYF. The CDR3 DNA follows: TGTGCCAGCAGCTCGTACTCCTACGAGCAGTACTTC.